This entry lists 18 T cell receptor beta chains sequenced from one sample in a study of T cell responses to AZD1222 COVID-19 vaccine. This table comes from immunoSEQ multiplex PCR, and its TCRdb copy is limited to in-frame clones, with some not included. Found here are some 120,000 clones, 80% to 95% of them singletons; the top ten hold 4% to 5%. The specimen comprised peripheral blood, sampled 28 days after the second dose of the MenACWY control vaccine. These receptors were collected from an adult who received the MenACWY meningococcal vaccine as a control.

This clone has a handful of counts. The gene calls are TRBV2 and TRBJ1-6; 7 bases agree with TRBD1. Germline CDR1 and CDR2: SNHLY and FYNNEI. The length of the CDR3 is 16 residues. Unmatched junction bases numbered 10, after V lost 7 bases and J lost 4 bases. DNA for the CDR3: TGTGCCAGCACCCCGACAGGGAACGGATATAATTCACCCCTCCACTTT. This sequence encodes CASTPTGNGYNSPLHF.

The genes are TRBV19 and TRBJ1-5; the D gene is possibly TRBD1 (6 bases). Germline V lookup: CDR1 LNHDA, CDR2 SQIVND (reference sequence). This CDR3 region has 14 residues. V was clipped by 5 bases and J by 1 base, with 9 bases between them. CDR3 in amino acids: CASSLGQSNQPQHF. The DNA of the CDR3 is TGTGCCAGTAGTTTAGGACAGAGCAATCAGCCCCAGCATTTT.

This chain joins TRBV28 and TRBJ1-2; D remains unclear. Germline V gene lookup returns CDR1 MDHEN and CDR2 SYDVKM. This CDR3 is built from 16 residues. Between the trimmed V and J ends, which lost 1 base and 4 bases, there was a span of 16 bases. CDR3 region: CASSLSQGRGIYGYTF. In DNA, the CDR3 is TGTGCCAGCAGTTTATCCCAAGGGAGAGGAATCTATGGCTACACCTTC.

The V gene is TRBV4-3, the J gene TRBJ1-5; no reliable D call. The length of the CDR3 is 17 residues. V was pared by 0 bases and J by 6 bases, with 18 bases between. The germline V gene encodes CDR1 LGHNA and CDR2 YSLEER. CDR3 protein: CASSQDSLVRYGQPQHF. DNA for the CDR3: TGCGCCAGCAGCCAAGATAGTTTGGTCCGCTACGGTCAGCCCCAGCATTTT.

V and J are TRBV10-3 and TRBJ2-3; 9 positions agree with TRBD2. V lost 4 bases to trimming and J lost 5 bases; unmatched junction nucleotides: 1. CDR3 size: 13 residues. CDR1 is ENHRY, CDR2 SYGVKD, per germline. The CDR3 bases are TGTGCCATCAGTGGGACTAGCGAAGATACGCAGTATTTT. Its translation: CAISGTSEDTQYF.

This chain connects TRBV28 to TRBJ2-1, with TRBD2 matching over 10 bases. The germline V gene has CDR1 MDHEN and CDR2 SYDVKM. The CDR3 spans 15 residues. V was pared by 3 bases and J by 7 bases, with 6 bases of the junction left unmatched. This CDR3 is CASSLGLASLNEQFF. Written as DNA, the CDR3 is TGTGCCAGCAGTTTGGGACTAGCGAGTCTTAATGAGCAGTTCTTC.

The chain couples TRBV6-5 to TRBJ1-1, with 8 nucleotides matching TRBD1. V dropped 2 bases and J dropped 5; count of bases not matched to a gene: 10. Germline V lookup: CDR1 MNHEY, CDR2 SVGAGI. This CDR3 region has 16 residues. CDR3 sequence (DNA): TGTGCCAGCAGTTACCAGGCTCGACAGGGGTTTACTGAAGCTTTCTTT. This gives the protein CASSYQARQGFTEAFF.

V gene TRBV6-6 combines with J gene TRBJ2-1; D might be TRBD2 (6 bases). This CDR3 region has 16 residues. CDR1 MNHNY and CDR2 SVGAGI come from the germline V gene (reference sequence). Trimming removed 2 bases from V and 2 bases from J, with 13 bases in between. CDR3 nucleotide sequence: TGTGCCAGCAGTTACGGTAGGCGGGGACCCTACAATGAGCAGTTCTTC. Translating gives CASSYGRRGPYNEQFF.

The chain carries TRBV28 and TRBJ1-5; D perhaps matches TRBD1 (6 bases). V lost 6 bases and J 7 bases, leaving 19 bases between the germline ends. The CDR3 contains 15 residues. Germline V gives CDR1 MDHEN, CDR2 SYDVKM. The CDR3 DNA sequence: TGTGCCAGCAGGGGAAGTACAGGGATGGGGCAGCCCCAGCATTTT. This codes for CASRGSTGMGQPQHF.

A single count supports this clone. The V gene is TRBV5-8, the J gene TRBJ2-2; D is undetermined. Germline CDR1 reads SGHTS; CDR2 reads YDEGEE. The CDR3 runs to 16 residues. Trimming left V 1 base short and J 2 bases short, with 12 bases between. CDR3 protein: CASSLSGGYNTGELFF. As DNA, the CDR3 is TGTGCCAGCAGCTTGTCTGGCGGATACAACACCGGGGAGCTGTTTTTT.

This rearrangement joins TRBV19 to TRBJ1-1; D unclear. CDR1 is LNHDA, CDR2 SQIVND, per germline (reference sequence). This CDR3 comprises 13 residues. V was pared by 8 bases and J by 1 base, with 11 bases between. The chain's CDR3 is CASRSRQNTEAFF. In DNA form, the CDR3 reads TGTGCCAGTCGCTCCAGGCAGAACACTGAAGCTTTCTTT. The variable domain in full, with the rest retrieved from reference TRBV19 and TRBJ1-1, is DGGITQSPKYLFRKEGQNVTLSCEQNLNHDAMYWYRQDPGQGLRLIYYSQIVNDFQKGDIAEGYSVSREKKESFPLTVTSAQKNPTAFYLCASRSRQNTEAFFGQGTRLTVV.

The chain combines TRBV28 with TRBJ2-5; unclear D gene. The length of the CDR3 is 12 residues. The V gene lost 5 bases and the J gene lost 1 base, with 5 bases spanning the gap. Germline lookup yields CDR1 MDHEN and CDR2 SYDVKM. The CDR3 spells CASSGSQETQYF. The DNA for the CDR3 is TGTGCCAGCAGTGGCTCCCAAGAGACCCAGTACTTC.

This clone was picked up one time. CDR3 in DNA: TGTGCCAGCTCCGACCAGGGAGGGAGCAATCAGCCCCAGCATTTT. This codes for CASSDQGGSNQPQHF. J is TRBJ1-5 and V is TRBV6-5; possible D gene TRBD1, 5 bases. Germline values: CDR1 MNHEY, CDR2 SVGAGI. V was trimmed by 8 bases and J by 1 base, leaving 15 bases between them. This CDR3 spans 15 amino acids.

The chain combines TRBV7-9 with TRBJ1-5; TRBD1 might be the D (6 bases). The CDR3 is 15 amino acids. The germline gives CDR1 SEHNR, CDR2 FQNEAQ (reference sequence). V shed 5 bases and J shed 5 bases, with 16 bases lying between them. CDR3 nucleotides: TGTGCCAGCAGCATGGGACATCCGGACGATCAGCCCCAGCATTTT. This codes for CASSMGHPDDQPQHF.

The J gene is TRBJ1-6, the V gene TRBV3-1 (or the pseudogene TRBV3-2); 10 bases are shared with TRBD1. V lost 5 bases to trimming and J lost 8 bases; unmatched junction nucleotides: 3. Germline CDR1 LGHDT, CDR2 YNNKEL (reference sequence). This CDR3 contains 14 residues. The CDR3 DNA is TGTGCCAGCAGCATCGGGACAGGGGATTCACCCCTCCACTTT. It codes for CASSIGTGDSPLHF.

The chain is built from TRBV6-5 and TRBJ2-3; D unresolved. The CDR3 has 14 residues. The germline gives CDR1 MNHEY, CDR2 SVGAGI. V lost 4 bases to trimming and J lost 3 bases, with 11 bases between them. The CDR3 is CASSLRLQTDTQYF. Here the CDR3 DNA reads TGTGCCAGCAGTTTACGGCTACAAACAGATACGCAGTATTTT.

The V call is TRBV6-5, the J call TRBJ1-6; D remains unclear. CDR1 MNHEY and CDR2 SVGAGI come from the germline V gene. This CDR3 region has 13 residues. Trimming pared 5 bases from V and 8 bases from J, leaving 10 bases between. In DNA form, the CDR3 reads TGTGCCAGCAGTACAAGACGGGATTCACCCCTCCACTTT. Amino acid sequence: CASSTRRDSPLHF.

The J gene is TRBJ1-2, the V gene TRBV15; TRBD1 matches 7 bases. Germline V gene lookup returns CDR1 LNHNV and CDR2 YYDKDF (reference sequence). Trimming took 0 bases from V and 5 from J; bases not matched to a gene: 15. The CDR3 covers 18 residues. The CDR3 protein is CATSRDSGQDIPHYGYTF. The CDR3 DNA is TGTGCCACCAGCAGAGATTCCGGACAGGATATACCCCATTATGGCTACACCTTC. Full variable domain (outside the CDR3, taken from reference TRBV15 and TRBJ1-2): DAMVIQNPRYQVTQFGKPVTLSCSQTLNHNVMYWYQQKSSQAPKLLFHYYDKDFNNEADTPDNFQSRRPNTSFCFLDIRSPGLGDTAMYLCATSRDSGQDIPHYGYTFGSGTRLTVV.